The 3 T cell receptor beta chains given below trace back to one sample, sequenced in a study of T-cell reconstitution after alpha-beta-depleted transplantation in children. Preparation of the TCRbeta library involved a method that used unique molecular identifiers. TCRdb reanalysed the PCR reads using MiXCR and keeps one entry per CDR3 protein. The table shows about 610,000 distinct CDR3 sequences, with roughly a quarter occurring only once. The specimen comprised PBMCs, sampled before TCRalphabeta/CD19-depleted stem cell transplant. The source of these receptors is a boy under three years old with Wiskott-Aldrich syndrome, due to receive a stem cell transplant.

The rearrangement links TRBV4-2 to TRBJ2-5, with a tentative D call TRBD1 (5 bases). The V end was cut by 0 bases, the J end by 9 bases, with 11 bases between. Germline CDR1 LGHNA, CDR2 YNFKEQ. The CDR3 extends over 13 amino acids. CDR3 sequence: CASSQEGQGSQYF. Here the CDR3 DNA reads TGTGCCAGCAGCCAAGAGGGGCAAGGGTCCCAGTACTTC.

The chain combines TRBV20-1 with TRBJ2-5; D gene unclear. V lost 0 bases to trimming and J lost 1 base, with 6 bases between them. The length of the CDR3 is 13 residues. The germline CDR1 and CDR2 sequences are DFQATT and SNEGSKA (reference sequence). The CDR3 DNA reads TGCAGTGCTAGAGATGCAGCCCAAGAGACCCAGTACTTC. This sequence encodes CSARDAAQETQYF.

This clonotype was counted only a few times. The chain uses TRBV12-3 or TRBV12-4 and TRBJ1-5; the match to TRBD1 covers 7 bases. V shed 6 bases and J 5 bases; nucleotides not matched to a gene: 10. The CDR3 has 15 amino acids. This CDR3 reads CASSPDRGPDQPQHF. In nucleotides, the CDR3 is TGTGCCAGCAGCCCGGATAGGGGGCCGGATCAGCCCCAGCATTTT.